This T cell receptor beta chain originates from a study of blood T cell repertoires in COVID-19. J gave up 12 bases and V 2 bases, and 10 bases lay outside the gene matches. Germline CDR1 GTSNPN, CDR2 SVGIG (reference sequence). This CDR3 region has 13 residues. Method: immunoSEQ multiplex PCR; TCRdb's copy keeps in-frame clones and lacks some. Counted here are roughly 280,000 clones, 88% occurring once; the ten biggest clones make up under 3.5%. The chain links TRBV30 to TRBJ2-7, with 10 bases fitting TRBD1. This receptor was obtained from a woman aged 45-60 years who had recovered from COVID-19. Sequenced: PBMCs or T cells enriched from blood (not recorded which). The CDR3 sequence: CAWSPGQGTDWYF. The CDR3 coding sequence is TGTGCCTGGAGTCCGGGACAGGGGACTGATTGGTACTTC.